Listed below are T cell receptor beta chains from one sample, sequenced in a study of T cell changes during pregnancy in multiple sclerosis. Produced via immunoSEQ multiplex PCR; TCRdb's table is partial and in-frame only. The sample holds about 36,000 clones, 93% seen once. Source: CD4+ T cells from peripheral blood mononuclear cells, taken in the first trimester of pregnancy. The receptors here all came from a female donor with multiple sclerosis, enrolled in a pregnancy study. The CDR3 runs from the conserved cysteine through the conserved F or W. A D gene is named only where the DNA matches it firmly. Only part of the rows carry a size: once, few, many, or a class if the clone is expanded.

TRBV7-9	NA	TRBD2	TRBJ2-7	TGTGCCAGCACCCAAGGACTAGCCAGCTCCTACGAGCAGTACTTC	CASTQGLASSYEQYF
TRBV4-1	few	NA	TRBJ1-1	TGCGCCAGCAGCCAGGCGAAGACAGCAAACACTGAAGCTTTCTTT	CASSQAKTANTEAFF
TRBV6-4	NA	TRBD1	TRBJ1-5	TGTGCCAGCAGGACAGGGAATCAGCCCCAGCATTTT	CASRTGNQPQHF
TRBV4-2	NA	TRBD2	TRBJ2-3	TGTGCCAGCAGCATTCAGACTAGCGGGAGCGATACGCAGTATTTT	CASSIQTSGSDTQYF
TRBV11-2	few	TRBD2	TRBJ2-3	TGTGCCAGCAGTCGCGTCGCGGGAGGTTCGGATACGCAGTATTTT	CASSRVAGGSDTQYF
TRBV7-8	NA	TRBD2	TRBJ2-5	TGTGCCAGCAGCGGAACCGGACTAGCGGGGGAGACCCAGTACTTC	CASSGTGLAGETQYF
TRBV9	NA	NA	TRBJ1-2	TGTGCCAGCAGCGTAGCTTGGGGGGGCGCGGGCTATGGCTACACCTTC	CASSVAWGGAGYGYTF
TRBV5-1	NA	NA	TRBJ1-1	TGCGCCAGCAGCTTGAGGGGGTGGGACACTGAAGCTTTCTTT	CASSLRGWDTEAFF
TRBV4-1	NA	NA	TRBJ2-5	TGCGCCAGCAGCCCCGGTCCATCTCAAGAGACCCAGTACTTC	CASSPGPSQETQYF
TRBV7-2	NA	NA	TRBJ1-1	TGTGCCAGCAGCTTTCAGGGGTGGGTCACTGAAGCTTTCTTT	CASSFQGWVTEAFF
TRBV7-6	NA	TRBD2	TRBJ2-5	TGTGCCAGCAGCTTACCTAGCGGGGGGACACAAGAGACCCAGTACTTC	CASSLPSGGTQETQYF
TRBV11-3	NA	TRBD2	TRBJ2-2	TGTGCCAGCAGCTTGGGAGGGGTAGGGACCGGGGAGCTGTTTTTT	CASSLGGVGTGELFF
TRBV14	NA	NA	TRBJ2-2	TGTGCCAGCAGCCAAGCAGGGGCGGGCACCGGGGAGCTGTTTTTT	CASSQAGAGTGELFF
TRBV6-1	NA	TRBD1	TRBJ1-5	TGTGCCAGCAGTGGGGGGACAGGGGGCGTATGGGGCAATCAGCCCCAGCATTTT	CASSGGTGGVWGNQPQHF
TRBV25-1	NA	NA	TRBJ1-4	TGTGCCAGCAGTGCGGGGACTAGATGGGGGGAAAAACTGTTTTTT	CASSAGTRWGEKLFF
TRBV4-3	NA	NA	TRBJ2-6	TGCGCCAGCAGCCAACGGGGCTCTGGGGCCAACGTCCTGACTTTC	CASSQRGSGANVLTF
TRBV19	NA	NA	TRBJ1-1	TGTGCCAGTAGTACCACAACGAACACTGAAGCTTTCTTT	CASSTTTNTEAFF
TRBV25-1	NA	TRBD2	TRBJ2-3	TGTGCCAGCAGTGAGTTATCGGGGACTAGTAGCACAGATACGCAGTATTTT	CASSELSGTSSTDTQYF
TRBV27	NA	TRBD1	TRBJ2-2	TGTGCCAGCAGTCTTAAGGACAGGGGCAACACCGGGGAGCTGTTTTTT	CASSLKDRGNTGELFF
TRBV7-8	NA	NA	TRBJ1-2	TGTGCCAGCAGCTTAGTGGAGGGGCGGTATGGCTACACCTTC	CASSLVEGRYGYTF
TRBV6-1	once	NA	TRBJ1-2	TGTGCCAGCAGTGTGGCAGTCAACTATGGCTACACCTTC	CASSVAVNYGYTF
TRBV11-2	NA	NA	TRBJ1-2	TGTGCCAGCAGCCAAGCGTCGGGGGGCTACACCTTC	CASSQASGGYTF
TRBV2	NA	TRBD1	TRBJ1-1	TGTGCCAGCAGTGGGTACAGGGGGGAGACTGAAGCTTTCTTT	CASSGYRGETEAFF
TRBV7-3	NA	NA	TRBJ1-2	TGTGCCAGCAGCCCCCAGGTCGGTGACGGTGGCTACACCTTC	CASSPQVGDGGYTF
TRBV2	NA	TRBD1	TRBJ1-1	TGTGCCAGCAGTCCACAGGGGGTCGGCACTGAAGCTTTCTTT	CASSPQGVGTEAFF
TRBV27	NA	TRBD1	TRBJ1-2	TGTGCCAGCAGTTTTCGACAGGGGAATGGCTACACCTTC	CASSFRQGNGYTF